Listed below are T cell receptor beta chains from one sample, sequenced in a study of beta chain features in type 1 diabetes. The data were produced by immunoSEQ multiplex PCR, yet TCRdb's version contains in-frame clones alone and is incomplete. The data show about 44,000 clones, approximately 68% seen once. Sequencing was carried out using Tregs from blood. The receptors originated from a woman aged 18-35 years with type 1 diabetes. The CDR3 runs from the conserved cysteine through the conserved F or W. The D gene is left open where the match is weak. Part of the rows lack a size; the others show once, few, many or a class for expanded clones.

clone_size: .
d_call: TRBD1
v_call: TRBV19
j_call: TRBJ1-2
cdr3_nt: TGTGCCAGTAGTATCAAAGTCGGACAGGGGGTTGGCTACACCTTC
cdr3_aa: CASSIKVGQGVGYTF

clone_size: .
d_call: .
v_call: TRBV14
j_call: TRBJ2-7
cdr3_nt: TGTGCCAGCAGCCGAGGGGGGGGCCTTTACGAGCAGTACTTC
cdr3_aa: CASSRGGGLYEQYF

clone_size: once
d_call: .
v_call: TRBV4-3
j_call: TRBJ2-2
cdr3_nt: TGCGCCAGCAGCTCATGGAACCCCGGGGGCACCGGGGAGCTGTTTTTT
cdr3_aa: CASSSWNPGGTGELFF

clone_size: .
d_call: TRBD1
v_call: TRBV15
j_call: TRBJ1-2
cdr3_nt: TGTGCCACCAGCAGAGATAGGGACAGGGGGAGCTACACCTTC
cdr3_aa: CATSRDRDRGSYTF

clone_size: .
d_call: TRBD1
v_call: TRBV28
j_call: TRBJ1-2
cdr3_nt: TGTGCCAGCAGCCAGGGGGGAGCTGGCTACACCTTC
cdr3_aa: CASSQGGAGYTF

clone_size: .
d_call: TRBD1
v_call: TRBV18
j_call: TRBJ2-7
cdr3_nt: TGTGCCAGCTCACCTTTACAGGGGGCCTCCTACGAGCAGTACTTC
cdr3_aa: CASSPLQGASYEQYF

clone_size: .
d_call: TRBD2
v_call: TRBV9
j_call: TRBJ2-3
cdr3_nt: TGTGCCAGCAGCGTAGAGTATTCGGGGGGGCGAAATACGCAGTATTTT
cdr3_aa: CASSVEYSGGRNTQYF

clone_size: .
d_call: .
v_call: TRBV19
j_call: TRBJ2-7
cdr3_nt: TGTGCCAGTAGTAAAGACAGGTTCTACGAGCAGTACTTC
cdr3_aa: CASSKDRFYEQYF

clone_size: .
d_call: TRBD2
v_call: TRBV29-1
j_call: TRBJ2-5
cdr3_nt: TGCAGCGCTGAATGGGGACTAGCGGGAGGGGAGACCCAGTACTTC
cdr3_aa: CSAEWGLAGGETQYF

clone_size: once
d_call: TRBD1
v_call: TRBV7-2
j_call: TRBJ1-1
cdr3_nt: TGTGCCAGCAGCCGTCAAGTCGGACAGGGCGAAGCTTTCTTT
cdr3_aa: CASSRQVGQGEAFF

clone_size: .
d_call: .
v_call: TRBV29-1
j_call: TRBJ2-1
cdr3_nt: TGCGCAGGCCGGACCCCCCAGGGTGAGCAGTTCTTC
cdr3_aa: CAGRTPQGEQFF

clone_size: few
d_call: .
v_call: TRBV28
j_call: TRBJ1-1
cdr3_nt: TGTGCCAGCAGTTTCCCCATTGGGGGGGCAGCTGAAGCTTTCTTT
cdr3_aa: CASSFPIGGAAEAFF

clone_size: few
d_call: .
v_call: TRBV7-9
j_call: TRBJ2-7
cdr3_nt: TGTGCCAGCAGCTCCAAACAGGGAGGGAGCTACGAGCAGTACTTC
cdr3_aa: CASSSKQGGSYEQYF

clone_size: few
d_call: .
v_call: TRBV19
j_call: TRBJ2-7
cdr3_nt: TGTGCCAGTAGTATAGACGTTGGACTCTACGAGCAGTACTTC
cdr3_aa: CASSIDVGLYEQYF

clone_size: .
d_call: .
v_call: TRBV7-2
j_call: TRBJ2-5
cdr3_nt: TGTGCCAGCAGCTCGCAGGGGAGGGGGACGCGAGAGACCCAGTACTTC
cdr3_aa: CASSSQGRGTRETQYF

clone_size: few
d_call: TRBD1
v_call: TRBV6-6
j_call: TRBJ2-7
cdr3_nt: TGTGCCAGCAGTTCTCCGGGACAGGGCATGTACTTC
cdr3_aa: CASSSPGQGMYF

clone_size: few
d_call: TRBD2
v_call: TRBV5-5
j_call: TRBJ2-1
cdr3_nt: TGTGCCAGCAGCCCCGGGGGGGTAACCTACAATGAGCAGTTCTTC
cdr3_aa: CASSPGGVTYNEQFF

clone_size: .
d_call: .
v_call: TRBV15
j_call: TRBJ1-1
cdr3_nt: TGTGCCACCAGCATACGAACCGGGGACACTGAAGCTTTCTTT
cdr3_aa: CATSIRTGDTEAFF

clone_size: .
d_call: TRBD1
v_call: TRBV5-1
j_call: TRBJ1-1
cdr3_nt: TGCGCCAGCAGCTTTCGTACAGGGGCCGGGGGTATGAACACTGAAGCTTTCTTT
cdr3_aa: CASSFRTGAGGMNTEAFF

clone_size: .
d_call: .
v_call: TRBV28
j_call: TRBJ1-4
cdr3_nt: TGTGCCAGCAGTCCAGGGGCCCTTAATGAAAAACTGTTTTTT
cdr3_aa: CASSPGALNEKLFF

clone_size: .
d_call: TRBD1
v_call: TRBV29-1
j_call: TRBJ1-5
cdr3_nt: TGCAGCGCCGGGACAGGGGAACAGCCCCAGCATTTT
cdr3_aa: CSAGTGEQPQHF

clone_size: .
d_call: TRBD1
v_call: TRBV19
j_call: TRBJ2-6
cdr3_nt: TGTGCCAGTAGTAACAGGGGGAGCGGGGCCAACGTCCTGACTTTC
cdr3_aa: CASSNRGSGANVLTF

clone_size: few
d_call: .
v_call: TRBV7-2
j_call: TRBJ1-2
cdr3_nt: TGTGCCAGCAGCCTCAGGGGCTCCTATGGCTACACCTTC
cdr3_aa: CASSLRGSYGYTF

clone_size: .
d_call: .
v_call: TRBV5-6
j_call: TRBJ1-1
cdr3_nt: TGTGCCAGCAGTCGGGTCTGGGCTGAAGCTTTCTTT
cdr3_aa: CASSRVWAEAFF

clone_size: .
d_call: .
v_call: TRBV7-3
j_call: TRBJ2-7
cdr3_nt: TGTGCCAGCAGCTTGAGCGGGCAGAACTACGAGCAGTACTTC
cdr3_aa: CASSLSGQNYEQYF

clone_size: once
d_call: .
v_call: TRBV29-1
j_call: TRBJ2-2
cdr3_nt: TGCAGCGTTGAACCCATCCCCGGGGAGCTGTTTTTT
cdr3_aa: CSVEPIPGELFF

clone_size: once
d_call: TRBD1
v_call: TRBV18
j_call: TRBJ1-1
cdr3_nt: TGTGCCAGCTCGCGTCAGGGGGCAGGAGCTTTCTTT
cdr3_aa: CASSRQGAGAFF

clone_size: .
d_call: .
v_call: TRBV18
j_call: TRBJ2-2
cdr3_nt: TGTGCCAGCTCCCCCCTCGGGGGGCACACCGGGGAGCTGTTTTTT
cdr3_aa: CASSPLGGHTGELFF

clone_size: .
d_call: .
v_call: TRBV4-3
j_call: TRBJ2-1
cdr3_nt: TGCGCCAGCAGCCAAGATCCGGGAAGCCGCCCCTACAATGAGCAGTTCTTC
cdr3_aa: CASSQDPGSRPYNEQFF

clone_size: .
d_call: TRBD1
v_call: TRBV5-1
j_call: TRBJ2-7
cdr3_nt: TGCGCCAGCAGCTCGGGACAGGGACTATACGAGCAGTACTTC
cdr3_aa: CASSSGQGLYEQYF

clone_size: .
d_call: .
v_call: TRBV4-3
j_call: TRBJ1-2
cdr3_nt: TGCGCCAGCAGCCAAGATCAAGTGGCAGGGTACGGCTACACCTTC
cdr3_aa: CASSQDQVAGYGYTF

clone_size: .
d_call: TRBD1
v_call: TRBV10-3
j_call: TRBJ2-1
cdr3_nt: TGTGCCATCCGGACAGGGGTGGCCAATGAGCAGTTCTTC
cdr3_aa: CAIRTGVANEQFF

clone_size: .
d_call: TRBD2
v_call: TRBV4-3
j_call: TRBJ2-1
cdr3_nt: TGCGCCAGCAGCCATGAGCGGGGGACCTACAATGAGCAGTTCTTC
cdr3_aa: CASSHERGTYNEQFF

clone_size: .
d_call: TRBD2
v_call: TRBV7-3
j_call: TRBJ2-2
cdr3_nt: TGTGCCAGCAGCCCCGGGGGGGGGCCCGGGGAGCTGTTTTTT
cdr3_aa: CASSPGGGPGELFF

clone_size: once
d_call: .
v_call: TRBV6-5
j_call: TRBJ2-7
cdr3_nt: TGTGCCAGCAGTTCCCTCTTCTCCTACGAGCAGTACTTC
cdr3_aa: CASSSLFSYEQYF

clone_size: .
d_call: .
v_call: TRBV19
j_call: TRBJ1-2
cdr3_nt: TGTGCCAGTATTTGGGCAGAAGGCTACACCTTC
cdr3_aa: CASIWAEGYTF

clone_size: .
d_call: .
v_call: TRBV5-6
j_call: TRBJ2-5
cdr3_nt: TGTGCCAGCAGCTTGCGGGAGCCCTCCCGGCCCCAGTACTTC
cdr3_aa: CASSLREPSRPQYF

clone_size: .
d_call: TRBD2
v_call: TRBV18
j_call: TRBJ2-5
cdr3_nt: TGTGCCAGCTCCCCAACTAGCGGGAGTTCGAGAGAGACCCAGTACTTC
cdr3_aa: CASSPTSGSSRETQYF

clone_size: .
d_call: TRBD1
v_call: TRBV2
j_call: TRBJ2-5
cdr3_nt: TGTGCCAGTACGCGACAGGGGGCACTTGTCCAAGAGACCCAGTACTTC
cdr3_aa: CASTRQGALVQETQYF

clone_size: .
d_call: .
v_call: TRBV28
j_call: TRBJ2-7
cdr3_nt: TGTGCCAGCAATCCTGGCGGGCTATACGAGCAGTACTTC
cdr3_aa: CASNPGGLYEQYF

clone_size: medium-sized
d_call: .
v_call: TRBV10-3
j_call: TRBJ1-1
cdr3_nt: TGTGCCATCAGTGAGTCGGGCAGGGGAGAAGCTTTCTTT
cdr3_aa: CAISESGRGEAFF

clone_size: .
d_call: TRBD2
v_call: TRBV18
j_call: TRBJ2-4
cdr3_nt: TGTGCCAGCTCACCAGAGTTAGCGGGAAACATTCAGTACTTC
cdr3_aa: CASSPELAGNIQYF

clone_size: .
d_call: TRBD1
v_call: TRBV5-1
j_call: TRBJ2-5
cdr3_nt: TGCGCCAGCAGCCAGGGACAGCTCGGGGAGACCCAGTACTTC
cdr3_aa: CASSQGQLGETQYF

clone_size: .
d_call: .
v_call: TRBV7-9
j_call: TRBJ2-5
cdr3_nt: TGTGCCAGCAGCTTAGCAGGGGCCGAGACCCAGTACTTC
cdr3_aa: CASSLAGAETQYF

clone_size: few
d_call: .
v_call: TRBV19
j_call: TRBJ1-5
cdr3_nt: TGTGCCAGTAGATTCTCCGTACAGATCCACAATCAGCCCCAGCATTTT
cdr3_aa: CASRFSVQIHNQPQHF

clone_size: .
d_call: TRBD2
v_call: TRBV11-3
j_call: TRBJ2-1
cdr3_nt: TGTGCCAGCAGCCCCGAGGGTACTAGCGGCTACAATGAGCAGTTCTTC
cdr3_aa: CASSPEGTSGYNEQFF

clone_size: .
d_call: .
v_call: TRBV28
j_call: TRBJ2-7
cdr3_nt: TGTGCCAGCATCCCCCCCGGAGCCTACGAGCAGTACTTC
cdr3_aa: CASIPPGAYEQYF

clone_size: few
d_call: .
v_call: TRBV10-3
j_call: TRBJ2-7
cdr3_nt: TGTGCCATCGGGATGTCGGGATCCTACGAGCAGTACTTC
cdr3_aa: CAIGMSGSYEQYF

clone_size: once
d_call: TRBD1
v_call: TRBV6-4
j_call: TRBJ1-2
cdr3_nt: TGTGCCAGCAGGGGGACAGGGGAAGGTGGCTACACCTTC
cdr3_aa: CASRGTGEGGYTF

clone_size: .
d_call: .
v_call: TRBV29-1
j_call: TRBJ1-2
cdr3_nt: TGCAGCGTTGGGGCAGCTTATGGCTACACCTTC
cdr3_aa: CSVGAAYGYTF

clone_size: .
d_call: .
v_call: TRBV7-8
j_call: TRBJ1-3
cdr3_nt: TGTGCCAGCAGCTTAAGGAGGATCTCTGGAAACACCATATATTTT
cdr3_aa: CASSLRRISGNTIYF

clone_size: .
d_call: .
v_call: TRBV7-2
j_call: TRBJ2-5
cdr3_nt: TGTGCCAGCAGCGTACAGGGTGGTCGAGAGACCCAGTACTTC
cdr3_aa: CASSVQGGRETQYF

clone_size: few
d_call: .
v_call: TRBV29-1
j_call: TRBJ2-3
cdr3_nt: TGCAGCGTTCCTAGCGAACCTAGCGCAGATACGCAGTATTTT
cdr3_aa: CSVPSEPSADTQYF

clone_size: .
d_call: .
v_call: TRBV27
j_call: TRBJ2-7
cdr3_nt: TGTGCCACGAAGGTTGAGGGGGTTACCTACGAGCAGTACTTC
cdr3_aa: CATKVEGVTYEQYF

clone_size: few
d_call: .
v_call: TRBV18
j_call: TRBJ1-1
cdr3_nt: TGTGCCAGCTCACGCCGGGGGGACACTGAAGCTTTCTTT
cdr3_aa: CASSRRGDTEAFF

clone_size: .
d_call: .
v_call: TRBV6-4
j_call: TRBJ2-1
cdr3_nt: TGTGCCAGCAGTGAGAACATGGGGGGGGGCGCCTACAATGAGCAGTTCTTC
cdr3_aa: CASSENMGGGAYNEQFF

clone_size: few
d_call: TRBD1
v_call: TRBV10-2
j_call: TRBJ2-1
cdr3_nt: TGCGCCAGCAGTTCAATCTTCCGGGACAGGAGACGGCAGTTCTTC
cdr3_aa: CASSSIFRDRRRQFF

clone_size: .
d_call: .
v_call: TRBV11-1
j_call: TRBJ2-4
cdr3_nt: TGTGCCAGCAGCCCGCGGACTGCAGCCAAAAACATTCAGTACTTC
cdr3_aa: CASSPRTAAKNIQYF

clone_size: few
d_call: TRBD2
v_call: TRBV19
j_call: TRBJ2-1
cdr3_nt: TGTGCCAGTAGTTCTACGGGACAGGGACTAGCGGGAGTTCGCAATGAGCAGTTCTTC
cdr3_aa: CASSSTGQGLAGVRNEQFF